Listed below are T cell receptor beta chains from one sample, sequenced in a study of blood T cell repertoires in COVID-19. Sequencing used immunoSEQ multiplex PCR; TCRdb keeps in-frame clones, though not all of them. Among 200,000 to 250,000 clones listed, about 90% were seen once. Material for sequencing was peripheral blood. These receptors came from a woman in her 30s who had recovered from COVID-19. The conserved cysteine and the conserved F or W are not part of the CDR3 here. For some rows the clone size is stated as once, few or many, or as a class when expanded; others skip it.

size	V	J	CDR3
-	TRBV18	TRBJ1-1	ASSSTSESFTEAF
-	TRBV6-6	TRBJ2-1	ASSQPTKKFSGGLDNEQF
-	TRBV9	TRBJ2-3	ASSHGTSGGNTDTQY
-	TRBV6-5	TRBJ2-7	ASSSIGGSYEQY
-	TRBV15	TRBJ1-6	ATSRGYRVGTNNSPLH
-	TRBV6-2/TRBV6-3	TRBJ1-5	ASNPKARNQPQH
-	TRBV30	TRBJ2-7	AWSPLPGYEQY
-	TRBV2	TRBJ2-1	ASSEGQYNEQF
once	TRBV2	TRBJ2-7	ASSDEGTGAYEQY
-	TRBV3-1/TRBV3-2	TRBJ2-5	ASSQDSDLAGGPVLETQY
many	TRBV6-2/TRBV6-3	TRBJ2-3	ASSYMGADTTQY
-	TRBV6-2/TRBV6-3	TRBJ2-5	ASSYNGQGTRETQY
-	TRBV5-4	TRBJ2-2	ASSLEGGTGELF
-	TRBV29-1	TRBJ1-2	SVVPVENYGYT
-	TRBV7-2	TRBJ2-3	ASSSNQRDTQY
-	TRBV6-6	TRBJ2-5	ASSDLGQGETQY
-	TRBV5-1	TRBJ1-1	ASSLGVRVYTEAF
-	TRBV6-1	TRBJ2-7	ASSVSRGAIPPYEQY
-	TRBV6-2/TRBV6-3	TRBJ2-7	ASSYRGTSPYEQY
-	TRBV7-8	TRBJ2-2	ASSSDRGKINTGELF
-	TRBV6-5	TRBJ1-1	ASSYSGTGRAF
-	TRBV7-8	TRBJ2-2	ASSFLDISYNTGELF
-	TRBV18	TRBJ1-2	ASSFQDSPSYGYT
-	TRBV5-5	TRBJ2-5	ASSEIGQGETQY
-	TRBV4-1	TRBJ1-5	ASSQVERSPGPQH
-	TRBV5-1	TRBJ2-3	ASSLEDRVASTDTQY
-	TRBV5-4	TRBJ1-1	ASSLSSDTEAF
-	TRBV7-9	TRBJ2-6	ASSPQGLSGANVLT
-	TRBV11-2	TRBJ2-3	ASSSGTGGTDTQY
-	TRBV11-3	TRBJ2-5	ASSLGQKSKETQY
-	TRBV9	TRBJ1-1	ASSVDMNTEAF
once	TRBV2	TRBJ1-4	ASSDERDINEKLF
-	TRBV29-1	TRBJ2-2	SGTTTGELF
-	TRBV3-1/TRBV3-2	TRBJ2-3	ASSRRTDTQY
-	TRBV12-5	TRBJ2-2	ASGPRFQGAGELF
-	TRBV21-1	TRBJ2-3	ASSTWESTDTQY
-	TRBV9	TRBJ2-1	ASSAQGLGGHEQF
few	TRBV7-3	TRBJ1-6	ASSLSRAGISPLH
-	TRBV10-3	TRBJ1-2	AISETHLGTGRGYT
-	TRBV9	TRBJ2-1	ASSVSGPSSYNEQF
-	TRBV18	TRBJ2-1	ASSLRDRSSYNEQF
-	TRBV13	TRBJ1-4	ASSERQGGEKLF
-	TRBV27	TRBJ2-5	ASSLSRGASPWETQY
-	TRBV5-1	TRBJ2-1	ASSSLPRTSGGHNEQF
-	TRBV14	TRBJ1-2	ASSQVDRSNYGYT
-	TRBV4-2	TRBJ2-5	ASSPMPGGTETQY
-	TRBV7-2	TRBJ2-3	ASSYRGLGTDTQY
-	TRBV28	TRBJ1-2	ASRPQGLGYGYT